This T cell receptor beta chain derives from a study of tumor-infiltrating lymphocytes in oesophageal squamous cell carcinoma. This clonotype was counted between two and nine times. TCRdb fed the PCR reads into MiXCR, producing one record per CDR3 protein. The sample carries about 12,000 distinct CDR3 sequences, about 54% recorded once. This CDR3 spans 16 amino acids. Trimming cost V 10 bases and J 0 bases, with 19 bases left between them. Looked up from germline, CDR1 is KGHDR and CDR2 is SFDVKD. Material: esophageal tumor tissue. This chain connects TRBV24-1 to TRBJ2-3; D is unclear. This TCR came from a male donor with esophageal squamous cell carcinoma. The CDR3 DNA reads TGTGCCACGTCCCCCCTCAGGTCGTCTAGCACAGATACGCAGTATTTT. Translating it yields CATSPLRSSSTDTQYF.